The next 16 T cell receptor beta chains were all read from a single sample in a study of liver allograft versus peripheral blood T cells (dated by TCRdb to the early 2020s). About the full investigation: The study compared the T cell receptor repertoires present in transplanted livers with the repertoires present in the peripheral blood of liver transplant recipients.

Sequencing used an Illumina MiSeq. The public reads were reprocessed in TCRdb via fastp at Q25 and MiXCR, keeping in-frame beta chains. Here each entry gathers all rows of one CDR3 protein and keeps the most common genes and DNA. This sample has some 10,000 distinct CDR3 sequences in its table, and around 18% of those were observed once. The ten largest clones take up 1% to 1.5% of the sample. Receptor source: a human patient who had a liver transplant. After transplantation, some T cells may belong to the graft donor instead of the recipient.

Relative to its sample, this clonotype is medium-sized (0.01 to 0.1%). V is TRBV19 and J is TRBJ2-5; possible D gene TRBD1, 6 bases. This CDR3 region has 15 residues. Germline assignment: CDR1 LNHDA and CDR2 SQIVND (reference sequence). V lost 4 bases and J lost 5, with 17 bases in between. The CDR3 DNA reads TGTGCCAGTAGTAGTAGGGGGAGACAGGCGGAGACCCAGTACTTC. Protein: CASSSRGRQAETQYF. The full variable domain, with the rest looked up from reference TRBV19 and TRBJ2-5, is DGGITQSPKYLFRKEGQNVTLSCEQNLNHDAMYWYRQDPGQGLRLIYYSQIVNDFQKGDIAEGYSVSREKKESFPLTVTSAQKNPTAFYLCASSSRGRQAETQYFGPGTRLLVL.

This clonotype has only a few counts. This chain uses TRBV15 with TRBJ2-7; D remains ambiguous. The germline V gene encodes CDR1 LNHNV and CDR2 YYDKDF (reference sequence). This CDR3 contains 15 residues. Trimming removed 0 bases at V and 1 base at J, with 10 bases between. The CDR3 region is CATSRDRIESYEQYF. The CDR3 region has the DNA TGTGCCACCAGCAGAGATCGGATAGAGTCCTACGAGCAGTACTTC. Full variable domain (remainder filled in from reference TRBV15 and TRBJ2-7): DAMVIQNPRYQVTQFGKPVTLSCSQTLNHNVMYWYQQKSSQAPKLLFHYYDKDFNNEADTPDNFQSRRPNTSFCFLDIRSPGLGDTAMYLCATSRDRIESYEQYFGPGTRLTVT.

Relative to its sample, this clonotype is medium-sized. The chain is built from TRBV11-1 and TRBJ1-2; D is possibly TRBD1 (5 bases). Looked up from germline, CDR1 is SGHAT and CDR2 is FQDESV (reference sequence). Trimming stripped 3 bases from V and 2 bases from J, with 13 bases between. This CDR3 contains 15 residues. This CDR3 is CASSFGRGANYGYTF. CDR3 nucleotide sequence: TGTGCCAGCAGCTTCGGCCGGGGCGCGAACTATGGCTACACCTTC.

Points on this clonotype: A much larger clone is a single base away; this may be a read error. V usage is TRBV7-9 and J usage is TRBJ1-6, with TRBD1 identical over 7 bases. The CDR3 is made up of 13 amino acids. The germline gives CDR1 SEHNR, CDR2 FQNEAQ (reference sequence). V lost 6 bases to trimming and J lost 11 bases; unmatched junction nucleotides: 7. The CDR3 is CASSDRETTPLHF. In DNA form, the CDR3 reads TGTGCCAGCAGTGACAGGGAGACCACACCCCTCCACTTT.

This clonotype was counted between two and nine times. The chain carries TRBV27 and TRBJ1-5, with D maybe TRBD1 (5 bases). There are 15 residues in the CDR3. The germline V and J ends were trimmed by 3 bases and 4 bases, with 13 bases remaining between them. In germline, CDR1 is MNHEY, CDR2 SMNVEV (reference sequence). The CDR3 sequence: CASSFLGRPNQPQHF. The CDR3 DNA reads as TGTGCCAGCAGTTTTCTGGGACGTCCAAATCAGCCCCAGCATTTT.

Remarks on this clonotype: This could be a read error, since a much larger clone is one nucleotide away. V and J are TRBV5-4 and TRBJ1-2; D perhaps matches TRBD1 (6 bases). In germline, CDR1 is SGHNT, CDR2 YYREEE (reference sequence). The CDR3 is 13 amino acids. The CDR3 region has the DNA TGTCCCAGCAGCTTGGCGGACAGCTATGGCTACACCTTC. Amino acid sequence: CPSSLADSYGYTF.

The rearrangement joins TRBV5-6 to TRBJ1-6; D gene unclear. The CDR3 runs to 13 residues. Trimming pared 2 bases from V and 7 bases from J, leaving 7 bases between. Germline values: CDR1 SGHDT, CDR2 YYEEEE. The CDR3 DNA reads TGTGCCAGCAGCTTAAGAGGGAATTCACCCCTCCACTTT. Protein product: CASSLRGNSPLHF. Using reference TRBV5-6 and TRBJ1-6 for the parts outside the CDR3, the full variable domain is DAGVTQSPTHLIKTRGQQVTLRCSPKSGHDTVSWYQQALGQGPQFIFQYYEEEERQRGNFPDRFSGHQFPNYSSELNVNALLLGDSALYLCASSLRGNSPLHFGNGTRLTVT.

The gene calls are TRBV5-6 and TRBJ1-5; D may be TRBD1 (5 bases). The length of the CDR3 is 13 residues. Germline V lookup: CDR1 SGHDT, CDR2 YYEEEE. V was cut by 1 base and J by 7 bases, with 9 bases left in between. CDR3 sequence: CASSLQGSQPQHF. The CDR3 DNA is TGTGCCAGCAGCTTGCAGGGCAGCCAGCCCCAGCATTTT. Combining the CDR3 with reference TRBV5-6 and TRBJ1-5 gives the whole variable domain DAGVTQSPTHLIKTRGQQVTLRCSPKSGHDTVSWYQQALGQGPQFIFQYYEEEERQRGNFPDRFSGHQFPNYSSELNVNALLLGDSALYLCASSLQGSQPQHFGDGTRLSIL.

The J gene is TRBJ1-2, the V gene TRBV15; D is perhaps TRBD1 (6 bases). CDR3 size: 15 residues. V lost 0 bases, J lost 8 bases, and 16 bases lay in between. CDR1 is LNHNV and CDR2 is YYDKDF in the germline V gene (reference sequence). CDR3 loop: CATSRDRNRANGYTF. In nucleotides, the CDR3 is TGTGCCACCAGCAGAGATAGGAACAGGGCCAACGGCTACACCTTC.

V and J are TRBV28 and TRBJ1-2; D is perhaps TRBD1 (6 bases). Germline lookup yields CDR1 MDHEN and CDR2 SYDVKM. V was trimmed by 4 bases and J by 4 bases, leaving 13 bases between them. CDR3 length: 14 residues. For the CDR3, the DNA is TGTGCCAGCAGTTCGCTGACAGGAGCCTATGGCTACACCTTC. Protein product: CASSSLTGAYGYTF.

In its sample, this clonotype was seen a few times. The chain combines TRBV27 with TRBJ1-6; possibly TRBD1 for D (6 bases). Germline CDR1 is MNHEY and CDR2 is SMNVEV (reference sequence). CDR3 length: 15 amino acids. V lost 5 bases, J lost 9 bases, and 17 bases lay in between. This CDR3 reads CASSPRGRGSSPLHF. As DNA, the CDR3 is TGTGCCAGCAGTCCCCGGGGCAGGGGAAGTTCACCCCTCCACTTT.

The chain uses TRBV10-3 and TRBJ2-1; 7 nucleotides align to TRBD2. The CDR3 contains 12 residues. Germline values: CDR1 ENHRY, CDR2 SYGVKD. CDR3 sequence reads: CSTFGGGGEVFF. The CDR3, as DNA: TGTTCTACCTTCGGGGGTGGGGGGGAGGTGTTCTTC.

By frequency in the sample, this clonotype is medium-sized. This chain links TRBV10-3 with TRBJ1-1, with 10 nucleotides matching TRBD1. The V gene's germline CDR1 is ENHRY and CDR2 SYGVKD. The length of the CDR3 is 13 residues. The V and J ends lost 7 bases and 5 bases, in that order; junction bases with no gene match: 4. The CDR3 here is CAIKGDRGTEAFF. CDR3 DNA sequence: TGTGCCATCAAAGGGGACAGGGGTACTGAAGCTTTCTTT.

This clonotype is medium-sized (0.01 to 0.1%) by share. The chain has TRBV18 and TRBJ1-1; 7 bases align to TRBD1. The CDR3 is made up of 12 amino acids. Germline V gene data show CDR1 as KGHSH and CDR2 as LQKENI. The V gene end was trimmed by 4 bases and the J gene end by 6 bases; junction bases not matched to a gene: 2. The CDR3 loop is CASSRQGAEAFF. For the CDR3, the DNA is TGTGCCAGCTCACGCCAGGGGGCTGAAGCTTTCTTT.

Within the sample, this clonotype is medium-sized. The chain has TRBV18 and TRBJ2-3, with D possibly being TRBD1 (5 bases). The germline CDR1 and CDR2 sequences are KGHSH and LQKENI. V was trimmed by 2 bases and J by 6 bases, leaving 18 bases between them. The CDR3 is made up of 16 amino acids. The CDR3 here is CASSPKNQGPIDTQYF. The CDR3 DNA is TGTGCCAGCTCACCAAAGAACCAGGGTCCCATTGATACGCAGTATTTT.

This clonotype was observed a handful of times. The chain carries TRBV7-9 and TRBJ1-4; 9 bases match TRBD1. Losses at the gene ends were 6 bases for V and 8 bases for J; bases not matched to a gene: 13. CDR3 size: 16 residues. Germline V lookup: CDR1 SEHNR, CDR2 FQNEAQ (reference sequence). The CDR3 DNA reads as TGTGCCAGCAGTCGCCCCCCAACAGGGGGCAAAGAAAAACTGTTTTTT. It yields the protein CASSRPPTGGKEKLFF.